The rows below give T cell receptor beta chains drawn from one sample of a study of blood T cell repertoires in COVID-19. Generated by immunoSEQ multiplex PCR, the TCRdb table keeps only in-frame clones and is missing some. In the table there are over 130,000 clones, approximately 80% of which are singletons. Sequenced material: PBMCs or T cells enriched from blood (not recorded which). Source of these receptors: a woman aged 18-29 years who had been exposed to COVID-19. Both conserved end residues are part of each CDR3. Fields, in order: CDR3 length, J gene, V gene, CDR3 protein.

>14|TRBJ1-5|TRBV9
CASSVGYRGQPQHF
>17|TRBJ1-3|TRBV30
CAWSVQGADLSGNTIYF
>13|TRBJ1-1|TRBV19
CATTPGPNTEAFF
>14|TRBJ2-1|TRBV18
CASSPPSGYNEQFF
>14|TRBJ2-1|TRBV28
CASFRPGQGTEQFF
>15|TRBJ2-2|TRBV28
CASSLQGAGTGELFF
>15|TRBJ2-5|TRBV18
CASSPRRHGQETQYF
>16|TRBJ1-5|TRBV19
CASSIAGGWGNQPQHF
>16|TRBJ2-1|TRBV27
CASSTEAGGTYNEQFF
>13|TRBJ2-5|TRBV15
CATSRRAQETQYF
>17|TRBJ2-2|TRBV9
CASSTRTGGANTGELFF
>15|TRBJ2-1|TRBV11-3
CASSRILAGRDEQFF
>12|TRBJ1-1|TRBV12-3/TRBV12-4
CASSFLQTEAFF
>20|TRBJ2-1|TRBV11-3
CASSLEVLAGGRRSYNEQFF
>14|TRBJ2-7|TRBV19
CASSIGQGAYEQYF
>18|TRBJ1-6|TRBV19
CASSKMRTGTGGRGPLHF
>15|TRBJ1-4|TRBV9
CASSVETGWGEKLFF
>15|TRBJ1-2|TRBV10-3
CAIRPEVVRHYGYTF
>19|TRBJ2-7|TRBV12-5
CASGLVRPNSGSIRYEQYF
>17|TRBJ2-5|TRBV18
CASSPDLKAGDQETQYF
>13|TRBJ1-1|TRBV3-1/TRBV3-2
CASSPSGALGAFF
>12|TRBJ1-2|TRBV7-2
CASSFIRGGYTF
>15|TRBJ2-3|TRBV5-1
CASSSTAESGDTQYF
>18|TRBJ1-5|TRBV7-9
CASSLNSLGTAINQPQHF
>15|TRBJ1-1|TRBV6-2/TRBV6-3
CASSYYIRGGTEAFF
>12|TRBJ2-1|TRBV27
CASSTGGNEQFF
>15|TRBJ1-5|TRBV28
CASRPMGQANQPQHF
>18|TRBJ1-4|TRBV19
CASSHTKGQVATNEKLFF
>14|TRBJ2-1|TRBV19
CASSILEGDNEQFF
>15|TRBJ1-3|TRBV7-2
CASSRTANSGNTIYF
>15|TRBJ2-2|TRBV7-2
CASSLAGGRAGELFF
>15|TRBJ1-5|TRBV7-2
CASSLVRGASQPQHF
>16|TRBJ2-1|TRBV9
CASSVRSGSSYNEQFF
>13|TRBJ2-1|TRBV28
CASRGTRSNEQFF